A selection of T cell receptor beta chains follows, all from one sample in a study of T cell clones after liver transplantation. Measured with immunoSEQ multiplex PCR; TCRdb has only the in-frame clones, and not every one. The sample yields fewer than 110,000 clones, around 84% seen once. The specimen comprised CD4+ T cells from blood, sampled around 44 months after liver transplant. The receptors here all came from a human patient who received a liver transplant. T cells may partly derive from the graft donor. Each CDR3 is given with its conserved first and last residue. The D gene is left open where the match is weak. Only some rows state a clone size, as once, few, many or a class for expanded clones.

v_call: TRBV7-9
d_call: TRBD1
j_call: TRBJ2-1
clone_size: -
cdr3_aa: CASSRSGTGVNEQFF
cdr3_nt: TGTGCCAGCAGCCGTTCCGGGACAGGGGTGAATGAGCAGTTCTTC

v_call: TRBV6-4
d_call: TRBD1
j_call: TRBJ2-2
clone_size: once
cdr3_aa: CASSEHPTGAGELFF
cdr3_nt: TGTGCCAGCAGTGAACATCCGACAGGGGCCGGGGAGCTGTTTTTT

v_call: TRBV6-1
d_call: -
j_call: TRBJ2-2
clone_size: once
cdr3_aa: CASSAPGLPMAGELFF
cdr3_nt: TGTGCCAGCAGTGCGCCGGGCCTCCCTATGGCCGGGGAGCTGTTTTTT

v_call: TRBV15
d_call: TRBD1
j_call: TRBJ2-7
clone_size: many
cdr3_aa: CATSRPPRTGGSSYEQYF
cdr3_nt: TGTGCCACCAGCCGACCGCCGAGAACAGGGGGCTCGTCCTACGAGCAGTACTTC

v_call: TRBV2
d_call: TRBD1
j_call: TRBJ1-1
clone_size: -
cdr3_aa: CASSESYTGQPEAFF
cdr3_nt: TGTGCCAGCAGTGAAAGCTACACGGGACAGCCTGAAGCTTTCTTT

v_call: TRBV6-6
d_call: -
j_call: TRBJ2-5
clone_size: -
cdr3_aa: CASSYSMETQYF
cdr3_nt: TGTGCCAGCAGTTACTCAATGGAGACCCAGTACTTC

v_call: TRBV29-1
d_call: TRBD1
j_call: TRBJ1-1
clone_size: -
cdr3_aa: CSVDPGQGSGFVNTEAFF
cdr3_nt: TGCAGCGTTGATCCAGGACAGGGTTCGGGGTTCGTGAACACTGAAGCTTTCTTT

v_call: TRBV28
d_call: -
j_call: TRBJ1-1
clone_size: -
cdr3_aa: CASRPDMNTEAFF
cdr3_nt: TGTGCCAGCAGGCCTGATATGAACACTGAAGCTTTCTTT

v_call: TRBV7-9
d_call: -
j_call: TRBJ1-4
clone_size: -
cdr3_aa: CASRPATFNEKLFF
cdr3_nt: TGTGCCAGCAGACCAGCGACCTTTAATGAAAAACTGTTTTTT

v_call: TRBV29-1
d_call: TRBD1
j_call: TRBJ1-1
clone_size: few
cdr3_aa: CSVGGTGGFEAFF
cdr3_nt: TGCAGCGTTGGTGGGACAGGGGGCTTTGAAGCTTTCTTT

v_call: TRBV30
d_call: -
j_call: TRBJ1-4
clone_size: -
cdr3_aa: CAWSGVSNEKLFF
cdr3_nt: TGTGCCTGGAGTGGGGTCTCTAATGAAAAACTGTTTTTT

v_call: TRBV19
d_call: -
j_call: TRBJ1-1
clone_size: -
cdr3_aa: CASSIESGRPRPANTEAFF
cdr3_nt: TGTGCCAGTAGTATAGAATCGGGCAGGCCCCGGCCGGCGAACACTGAAGCTTTCTTT

v_call: TRBV15
d_call: TRBD2
j_call: TRBJ2-3
clone_size: -
cdr3_aa: CATSRDPEDRGLAGGGQYF
cdr3_nt: TGTGCCACCAGCAGAGACCCCGAAGACAGGGGCCTAGCGGGAGGAGGCCAGTATTTT

v_call: TRBV11-1
d_call: -
j_call: TRBJ1-5
clone_size: few
cdr3_aa: CASSLSRGQGQPQHF
cdr3_nt: TGTGCCAGCAGCTTGAGCAGGGGCCAGGGGCAGCCCCAGCATTTT